Reported below is one TCR beta chain. This record comes from a study of blood T cell repertoires in COVID-19. The V gene's germline CDR1 is SNHLY and CDR2 FYNNEI. This CDR3 is built from 18 residues. Trimming removed 6 bases from V and 9 bases from J; junction bases left unmatched: 21. Methods used by the authors: It was from reference gene primer amplification that nucleated cell counts were estimated. Generated by immunoSEQ multiplex PCR, the TCRdb table keeps only in-frame clones and is missing some. The V and J calls and the clone size are those of that table, but D and trimming were determined from the DNA. Of about 64,000 clones in the sample, 70% to 90% were seen once.

This chain connects TRBV2 to TRBJ2-3; 10 bases line up with TRBD2. The receptor's source is a man in his 70s with acute or convalescent COVID-19. Sequenced input: peripheral blood. CDR3 in DNA: TGTGCCAGCAGAGCAACCTCGGCCAGCGGGGGGGCCGGGTCGACGCAGTATTTT. Its protein product is CASRATSASGGAGSTQYF. Full variable domain (remainder filled in from reference TRBV2 and TRBJ2-3): EPEVTQTPSHQVTQMGQEVILRCVPISNHLYFYWYRQILGQKVEFLVSFYNNEISEKSEIFDDQFSVERPDGSNFTLKIRSTKLEDSAMYFCASRATSASGGAGSTQYFGPGTRLTVL.